This note documents a single TCR beta chain sequence. Its matching antigen is unknown. Germline CDR1 and CDR2: MNHEY and SVGAGI. This CDR3 comprises 13 residues. Losses at the gene ends were 6 bases for V and 5 bases for J; bases not matched to a gene: 5. This sample was included in a study of cytomegalovirus exposure and HLA in healthy donors. Study conclusions and caveats: In a later analysis, donors in an Asian-associated ancestry cluster reportedly had fewer N-insertions in productive TCRs than the cohort mean.

Researchers ran the PCR with 60 Vbeta and 13 Jbeta primers. Authors' analysis steps: A follow-up analysis tallied about 88 million unique TCR beta chains, roughly 11 million shared. Libraries were prepared by immunoSEQ multiplex PCR; TCRdb keeps only in-frame clonotypes and omits some of them. V, J and clone size are taken as reported in that table, and D and trimming were inferred from the DNA itself. This sample has 170,000 or so clones, with roughly 87% found just once. Sequencing was carried out using PBMCs. V and J are TRBV6-5 and TRBJ1-2; 8 positions agree with TRBD1. The TCR originated in a man in his forties or fifties in good health and CMV-seronegative. CDR3 DNA sequence: TGTGCCAGCAGGGACAGGGATCGGTATGGCTACACCTTC. Translating it yields CASRDRDRYGYTF.